This T cell receptor beta chain emerged from a study of T cell responses to AZD1222 COVID-19 vaccine. Sequencing used immunoSEQ multiplex PCR; TCRdb keeps in-frame clones, though not all of them. The sample shows about 84,000 clones, around nine tenths of them seen only once. Losses at the gene ends were 3 bases for V and 4 bases for J; bases not matched to a gene: 16. The CDR3 runs 17 residues. CDR1 and CDR2 from the germline V gene are SGHDT and YYEEEE. This clone was seen more than once but under ten times. This chain connects TRBV5-6 to TRBJ2-7, with TRBD1 matching over 7 bases. The starting material was peripheral blood, obtained 28 days after the second AZD1222 dose. This TCR was sampled from an adult who received the AZD1222 COVID-19 vaccine. The CDR3 DNA reads as TGTGCCAGCAGCTGGCGGAAAAGACCCAGGGGGAGATACGAGCAGTACTTC. Its translation: CASSWRKRPRGRYEQYF.